Detailed here is one TCR beta chain. The entry originates in a study of blood T cell repertoires in COVID-19. Study in general: COVID-19 samples from acute and convalescent phases originated in the United States, Italy and Spain. Sources were T cells, B-cell-depleted T cells, or PBMCs; the material itself was cDNA or gDNA.

Original methodology: Estimates of nucleated cell counts were drawn from the amplification of reference gene primers. Here immunoSEQ multiplex PCR was the method, and the copy in TCRdb shows in-frame clones only, minus some. The V and J calls and clone size are taken from that table; D and trimming were inferred from the DNA. The table records 250,000 to 300,000 clones, roughly nine tenths of them present only once. V was trimmed by 3 bases and J by 4 bases, leaving 10 bases between them. The CDR3 is 14 residues long. Germline V gene lookup returns CDR1 SGHTA and CDR2 FQGNSA. The source is a woman aged 45-65 years who had recovered from COVID-19. This chain links TRBV7-2 with TRBJ2-1; D is perhaps TRBD2 (5 bases). Sequenced: peripheral blood. This CDR3 reads CASSFGLPYNEQFF. The DNA for the CDR3 is TGTGCCAGCAGCTTTGGACTTCCTTACAATGAGCAGTTCTTC.